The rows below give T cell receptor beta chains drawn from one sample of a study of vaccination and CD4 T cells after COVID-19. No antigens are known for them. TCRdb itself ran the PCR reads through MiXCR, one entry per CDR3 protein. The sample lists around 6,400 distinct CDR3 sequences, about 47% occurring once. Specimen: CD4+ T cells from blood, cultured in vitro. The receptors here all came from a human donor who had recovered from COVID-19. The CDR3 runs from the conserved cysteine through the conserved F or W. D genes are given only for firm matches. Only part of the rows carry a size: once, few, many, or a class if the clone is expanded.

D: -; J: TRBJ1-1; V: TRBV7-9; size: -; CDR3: CASSQLIGRVVSTEAFF; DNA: TGTGCCAGCAGCCAACTCATAGGAAGGGTGGTGAGCACTGAAGCTTTCTTT
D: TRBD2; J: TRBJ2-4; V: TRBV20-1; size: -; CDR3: CSTSRLAGGGEAKNIQYF; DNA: TGCAGTACCTCAAGACTAGCGGGAGGGGGAGAAGCCAAAAACATTCAGTACTTC
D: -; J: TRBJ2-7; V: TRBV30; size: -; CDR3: CAFKQGFVPLYEQYF; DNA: TGTGCCTTCAAACAGGGTTTCGTCCCTCTCTACGAGCAGTACTTC
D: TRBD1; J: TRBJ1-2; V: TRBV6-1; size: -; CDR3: CASSPWETGDNYGYTF; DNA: TGTGCCAGCAGCCCGTGGGAAACAGGGGACAACTATGGCTACACCTTC
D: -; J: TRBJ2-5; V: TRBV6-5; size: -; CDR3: CASSYSTSGETQYF; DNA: TGTGCCAGCAGTTACTCGACGAGTGGAGAGACCCAGTACTTC
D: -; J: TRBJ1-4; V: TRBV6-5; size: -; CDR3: CASSYPQGDTNEKLFF; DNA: TGTGCCAGCAGTTACCCACAGGGTGACACTAATGAAAAACTGTTTTTT
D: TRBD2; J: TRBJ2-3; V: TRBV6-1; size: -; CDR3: CASRGPSGGGSISTQYF; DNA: TGTGCCAGCAGGGGTCCAAGCGGGGGGGGGAGTATCAGTACGCAGTATTTT
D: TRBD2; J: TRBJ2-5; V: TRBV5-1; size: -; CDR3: CASSLAGGETQYF; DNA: TGCGCCAGCAGCTTGGCGGGGGGGGAGACCCAGTACTTC
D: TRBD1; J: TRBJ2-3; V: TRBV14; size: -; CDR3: CASSPPTGATDTQYF; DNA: TGTGCCAGCAGCCCGCCGACAGGGGCGACAGATACGCAGTATTTT
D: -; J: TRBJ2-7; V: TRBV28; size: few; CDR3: CASSLTGLGEQYF; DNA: TGTGCCAGCAGCCTGACAGGACTAGGGGAGCAGTACTTC
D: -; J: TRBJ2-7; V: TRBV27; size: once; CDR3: CASSPQRTRREQYF; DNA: TGTGCCAGCAGTCCCCAGCGGACCCGACGGGAGCAGTACTTC
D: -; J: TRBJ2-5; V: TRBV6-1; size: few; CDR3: CASRLGGGETQYF; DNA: TGTGCCAGCAGGCTCGGAGGAGGGGAGACCCAGTACTTC
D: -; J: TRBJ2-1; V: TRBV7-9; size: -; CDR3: CASSKGGYNEQFF; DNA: TGTGCCAGCAGCAAAGGGGGGTACAATGAGCAGTTCTTC
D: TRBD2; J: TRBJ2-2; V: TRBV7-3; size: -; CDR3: CASSLKANAAGGLNTGELFF; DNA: TGTGCCAGCAGCTTAAAGGCTAACGCGGCGGGAGGCCTGAACACCGGGGAGCTGTTTTTT
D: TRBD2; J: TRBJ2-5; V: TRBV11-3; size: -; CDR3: CASSLGLAGGETQYF; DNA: TGTGCCAGCAGCCTCGGACTAGCGGGAGGAGAGACCCAGTACTTC
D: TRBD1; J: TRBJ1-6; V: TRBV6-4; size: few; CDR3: CASSRDSNSPLHF; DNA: TGTGCCAGCAGTCGGGACAGTAATTCACCCCTCCACTTT
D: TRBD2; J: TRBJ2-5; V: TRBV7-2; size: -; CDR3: CASSLSSGGGETQYF; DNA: TGTGCCAGCAGCTTAAGTAGCGGGGGCGGGGAGACCCAGTACTTC
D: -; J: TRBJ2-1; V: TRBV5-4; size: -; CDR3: CASSSGWEQFF; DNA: TGTGCCAGCAGCTCGGGATGGGAGCAGTTCTTC
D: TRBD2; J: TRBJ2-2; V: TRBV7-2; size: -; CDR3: CASNSAGAGELFF; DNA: TGTGCCAGCAACTCAGCGGGAGCCGGGGAGCTGTTTTTT
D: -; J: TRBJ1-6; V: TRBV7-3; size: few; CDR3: CASSSSGNNSPLHF; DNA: TGTGCCAGCTCATCTTCGGGGAATAATTCACCCCTCCACTTT
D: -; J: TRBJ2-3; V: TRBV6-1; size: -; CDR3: CASRERGLTDTQYF; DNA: TGTGCCAGCAGAGAACGGGGCCTCACAGATACGCAGTATTTT
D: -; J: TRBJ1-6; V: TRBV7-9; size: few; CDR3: CASSLSSTPLHF; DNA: TGTGCCAGCAGCTTATCCTCGACACCCCTCCACTTT
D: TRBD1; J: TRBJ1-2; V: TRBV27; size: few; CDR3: CASSSDRTGYTF; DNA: TGTGCCAGCAGTTCGGACAGGACTGGCTACACCTTC
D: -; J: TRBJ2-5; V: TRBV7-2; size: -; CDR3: CASSSLEGPRAQYF; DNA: TGTGCCAGCAGCTCCCTCGAGGGACCCCGGGCCCAGTACTTC
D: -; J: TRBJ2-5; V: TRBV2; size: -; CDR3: CASRNRDRQETQYF; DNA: TGTGCCAGCAGAAACAGGGACCGGCAAGAGACCCAGTACTTC
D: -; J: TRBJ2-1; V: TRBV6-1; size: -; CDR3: CASSDRGAGLLSYNEQFF; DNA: TGTGCCAGCAGTGACCGCGGCGCGGGCCTCCTATCCTACAATGAGCAGTTCTTC
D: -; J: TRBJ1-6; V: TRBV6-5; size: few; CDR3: CASSYRQPNSPLHF; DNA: TGTGCCAGCAGTTATCGACAACCAAATTCACCCCTCCACTTT
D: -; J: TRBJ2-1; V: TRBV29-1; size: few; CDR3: CSVLGSHISYNEQFF; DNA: TGCAGCGTCCTGGGGTCGCACATTTCCTACAATGAGCAGTTCTTC
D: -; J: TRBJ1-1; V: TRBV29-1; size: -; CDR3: CSARRDTEAFF; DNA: TGCAGCGCTCGGAGGGACACTGAAGCTTTCTTT
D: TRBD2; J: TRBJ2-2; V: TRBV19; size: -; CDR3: CASSRLAGIAGELFF; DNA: TGTGCCAGTAGTCGACTAGCGGGAATAGCCGGGGAGCTGTTTTTT
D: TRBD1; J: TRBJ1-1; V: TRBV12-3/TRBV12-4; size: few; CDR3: CASSLERLWDRGRITEAFF; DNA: TGTGCCAGCAGTTTAGAACGTTTATGGGACAGGGGGCGGATCACTGAAGCTTTCTTT
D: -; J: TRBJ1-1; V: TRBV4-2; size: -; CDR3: CASSPQPGLSEAFF; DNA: TGTGCCAGCAGCCCCCAGCCGGGGCTGAGTGAAGCTTTCTTT
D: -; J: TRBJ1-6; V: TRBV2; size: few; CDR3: CASKGEYGSPLHF; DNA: TGTGCCAGCAAGGGGGAATACGGATCACCCCTCCACTTT
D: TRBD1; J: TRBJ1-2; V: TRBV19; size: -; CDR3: CASTTWDREGYTF; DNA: TGTGCCAGTACTACCTGGGACAGGGAGGGCTACACCTTC
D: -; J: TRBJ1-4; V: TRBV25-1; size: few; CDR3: CASSESGQGREKLFF; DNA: TGTGCCAGCAGTGAATCCGGGCAGGGCCGGGAAAAACTGTTTTTT
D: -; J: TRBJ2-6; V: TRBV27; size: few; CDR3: CASSQLPGANVLTF; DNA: TGTGCCAGCAGTCAACTCCCTGGGGCCAACGTCCTGACTTTC
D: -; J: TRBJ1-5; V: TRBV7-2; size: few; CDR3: CASSLRGGNQPQHF; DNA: TGTGCCAGCAGCTTAAGGGGAGGCAATCAGCCCCAGCATTTT